A selection of T cell receptor beta chains follows, all from one sample in a study of blood T cell repertoires in COVID-19. Data came from immunoSEQ multiplex PCR; TCRdb stores just in-frame clones and leaves some out. Here the sample spans around 470,000 clones, nearly 90% being singletons. The sequenced sample consisted of peripheral blood. These receptors all stem from a young man with COVID-19, enrolled during active disease. Each CDR3 is given with its conserved first and last residue. The D gene is left open where the match is weak. Clone size, where shown, is once, few, many, or a class for clones that have expanded.

>.|.|TRBV7-3|TRBJ2-5
CASSLAGLNQETQYF
TGTGCCAGCAGCTTAGCAGGACTCAACCAAGAGACCCAGTACTTC
>TRBD2|.|TRBV7-9|TRBJ2-1
CASSLSLAGGAEQFF
TGTGCCAGCAGCTTATCACTAGCGGGAGGTGCTGAGCAGTTCTTC
>TRBD1|.|TRBV19|TRBJ1-6
CASSKDRGNSPLHF
TGTGCCAGTAGCAAGGACAGGGGGAATTCACCCCTCCACTTT
>.|.|TRBV3-1/TRBV3-2|TRBJ1-1
CASSQADRRDTEAFF
TGTGCCAGCAGCCAGGCTGACAGACGGGACACTGAAGCTTTCTTT
>.|.|TRBV27|TRBJ1-1
CASSRYTEAFF
TGTGCCAGCAGTCGGTACACTGAAGCTTTCTTT
>.|.|TRBV27|TRBJ1-4
CASSPRSGGGEKLFF
TGTGCCAGCAGTCCCCGATCGGGGGGTGGTGAAAAACTGTTTTTT
>TRBD2|.|TRBV5-6|TRBJ2-5
CASSSWGLAGVRETQYF
TGTGCCAGCAGCAGCTGGGGACTAGCGGGGGTTCGAGAGACCCAGTACTTC
>.|.|TRBV5-1|TRBJ2-1
CASSLGLAGQETEQFF
TGCGCCAGCAGCTTGGGGCTAGCGGGACAGGAAACGGAGCAGTTCTTC
>TRBD1|.|TRBV5-4|TRBJ2-2
CASSASTGANTGELFF
TGTGCCAGCAGCGCATCGACAGGGGCCAACACCGGGGAGCTGTTTTTT
>TRBD1|.|TRBV4-2|TRBJ1-2
CASSQDIGTGASHGYTF
TGTGCCAGCAGCCAAGATATCGGGACAGGGGCTTCTCACGGCTACACCTTC
>TRBD1|.|TRBV19|TRBJ1-4
CASSFRDRAEKLFF
TGTGCCAGTAGTTTCCGGGACAGGGCTGAAAAACTGTTTTTT
>.|.|TRBV5-6|TRBJ2-1
CASSLGRGNEQFF
TGTGCCAGCAGCCTGGGGCGGGGAAATGAGCAGTTCTTC
>.|.|TRBV6-2/TRBV6-3|TRBJ1-2
CASSYDARSPYGYTF
TGTGCCAGCAGTTACGACGCGCGGTCCCCTTATGGCTACACCTTC
>.|.|TRBV12-5|TRBJ1-5
CASGLVRHIGIGQPQHF
TGTGCTAGTGGTTTGGTACGTCATATCGGTATCGGGCAGCCCCAGCATTTT
>.|.|TRBV6-6|TRBJ2-7
CASSRWGERPPYEQYF
TGTGCCAGCAGTAGGTGGGGGGAAAGGCCCCCTTACGAGCAGTACTTC
>TRBD2|.|TRBV5-5|TRBJ2-1
CASSLRGRLAGGDEQFF
TGTGCCAGCAGCTTACGGGGGAGGTTAGCGGGAGGGGATGAGCAGTTCTTC
>TRBD2|once|TRBV2|TRBJ2-3
CASGLTSGITATQYF
TGTGCCAGCGGACTGACTAGCGGGATAACCGCTACGCAGTATTTT
>.|once|TRBV27|TRBJ2-1
CASSFRALGNEQFF
TGTGCCAGCAGTTTCAGGGCCCTCGGGAATGAGCAGTTCTTC
>TRBD2|.|TRBV2|TRBJ2-1
CASRDTSGGAVEQFF
TGTGCCAGCAGGGATACTAGCGGGGGGGCCGTCGAGCAGTTCTTC
>.|once|TRBV5-1|TRBJ2-2
CASSLFIAGELFF
TGCGCCAGCAGCTTGTTTATCGCCGGGGAGCTGTTTTTT
>TRBD1|once|TRBV6-5|TRBJ1-1
CASWTGGEAFF
TGTGCCAGCTGGACAGGGGGAGAAGCTTTCTTT
>.|.|TRBV15|TRBJ2-5
CATSSQSVETQYF
TGTGCCACCAGCAGCCAATCGGTGGAGACCCAGTACTTC
>TRBD1|few|TRBV7-9|TRBJ1-2
CASSLATGSGYGYTF
TGTGCCAGCAGCTTAGCGACAGGGTCGGGATATGGCTACACCTTC
>.|once|TRBV7-2|TRBJ1-4
CASSSDIRGEKLFF
TGTGCCAGCAGCTCTGATATACGGGGGGAAAAACTGTTTTTT
>TRBD1|.|TRBV19|TRBJ1-1
CASSMGQYMNTEAFF
TGTGCCAGTAGTATGGGACAGTACATGAACACTGAAGCTTTCTTT
>TRBD1|few|TRBV4-1|TRBJ2-3
CASSLRAPGQGVSDTQYF
TGCGCCAGCAGCCTCCGGGCACCGGGACAGGGAGTTTCAGATACGCAGTATTTT
>.|.|TRBV29-1|TRBJ1-3
CSAGQSSGNTIYF
TGCAGCGCCGGACAGTCTTCTGGAAACACCATATATTTT
>.|once|TRBV14|TRBJ2-1
CASSQHGSGYNEQFF
TGTGCCAGCAGCCAACACGGGAGCGGGTACAATGAGCAGTTCTTC
>.|.|TRBV27|TRBJ1-6
CASSLAQYNSPLHF
TGTGCCAGCAGTTTGGCCCAATATAATTCACCCCTCCACTTT
>.|.|TRBV12-3/TRBV12-4|TRBJ2-1
CASNGADKQFF
TGTGCCAGCAATGGCGCGGATAAGCAGTTCTTC
>.|.|TRBV11-2|TRBJ2-1
CASSKTGSEEQFF
TGTGCCAGCAGCAAGACAGGTTCGGAAGAGCAGTTCTTC
>.|.|TRBV5-1|TRBJ2-2
CASSSLGGRGGELFF
TGCGCCAGCAGCTCCCTGGGCGGTCGGGGCGGGGAGCTGTTTTTT
>TRBD1|.|TRBV9|TRBJ2-3
CASSVVAEGQPYF
TGTGCCAGCAGCGTTGTTGCCGAGGGACAGCCGTATTTT